This TCR beta chain originates from a study of cytomegalovirus exposure and HLA in healthy donors. J was trimmed by 5 bases and V by 5 bases; bases with no gene match: 10. The length of the CDR3 is 15 residues. Germline lookup yields CDR1 SGHRS and CDR2 YFSETQ. The data were produced by immunoSEQ multiplex PCR, yet TCRdb's version contains in-frame clones alone and is incomplete. The sample holds about 130,000 clones, approximately 84% seen once. The TCR originated in a man between 25 and 39 years old in good health and CMV-seropositive. The chain has TRBV5-1 and TRBJ2-5, with 9 nucleotides matching TRBD1. The sequencing input was PBMCs. CDR3 in amino acids: CASRDTGGRGETQYF. The DNA of the CDR3 is TGCGCCAGCAGGGATACAGGGGGCCGAGGGGAGACCCAGTACTTC.